This T cell receptor beta chain was found in a study of CD8+ T cells in alopecia areata. Broader study findings: Clonality was higher in lesional than normal scalp, especially in alopecia totalis/universalis. On tofacitinib, scalp clonality and expanded CD8+ clones among top 100 fell significantly.

Extraction and reverse transcription of RNA yielded cDNA as the sequencing template. Here immunoSEQ multiplex PCR was the method, and the copy in TCRdb shows in-frame clones only, minus some. The table includes 90,000 to 150,000 clones, approximately 53% detected once. A remark on this clone: Its cognate antigen is unknown.

The treatment denotes: oral pan-JAK inhibitor, 5-10 mg twice daily. The starting material was CD4+ T cells sorted from blood, obtained at week 4, from a patient treated with tofacitinib. The TCR comes from a human donor with alopecia areata.

This CDR3 is CASSPQTARSPLHF. The CDR3 DNA follows: TGTGCCAGCAGCCCTCAGACGGCTCGATCACCCCTCCACTTT. This chain links TRBV11-2 with TRBJ1-6, with D unresolved. The germline V gene has CDR1 SGHAT and CDR2 FQNNGV. The V and J ends lost 5 bases and 10 bases respectively, with 15 bases between them. CDR3 length equals 14 residues.